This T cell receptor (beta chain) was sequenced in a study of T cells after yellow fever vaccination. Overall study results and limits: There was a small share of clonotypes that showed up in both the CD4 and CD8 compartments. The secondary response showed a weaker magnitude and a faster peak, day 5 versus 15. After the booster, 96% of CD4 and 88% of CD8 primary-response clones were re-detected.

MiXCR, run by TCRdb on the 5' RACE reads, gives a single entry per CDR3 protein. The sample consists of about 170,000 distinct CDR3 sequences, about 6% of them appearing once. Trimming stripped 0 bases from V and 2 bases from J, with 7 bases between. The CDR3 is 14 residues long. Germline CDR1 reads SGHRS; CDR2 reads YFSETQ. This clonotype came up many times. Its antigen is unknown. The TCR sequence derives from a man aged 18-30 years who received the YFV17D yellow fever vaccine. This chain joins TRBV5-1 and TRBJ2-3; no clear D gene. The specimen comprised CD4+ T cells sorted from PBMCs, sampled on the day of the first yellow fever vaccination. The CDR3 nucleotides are TGCGCCAGCAGCTTGGACCCCCTCACAGATACGCAGTATTTT. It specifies CASSLDPLTDTQYF. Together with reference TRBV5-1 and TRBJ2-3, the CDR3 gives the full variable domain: KAGVTQTPRYLIKTRGQQVTLSCSPISGHRSVSWYQQTPGQGLQFLFEYFSETQRNKGNFPGRFSGRQFSNSRSEMNVSTLELGDSALYLCASSLDPLTDTQYFGPGTRLTVL.